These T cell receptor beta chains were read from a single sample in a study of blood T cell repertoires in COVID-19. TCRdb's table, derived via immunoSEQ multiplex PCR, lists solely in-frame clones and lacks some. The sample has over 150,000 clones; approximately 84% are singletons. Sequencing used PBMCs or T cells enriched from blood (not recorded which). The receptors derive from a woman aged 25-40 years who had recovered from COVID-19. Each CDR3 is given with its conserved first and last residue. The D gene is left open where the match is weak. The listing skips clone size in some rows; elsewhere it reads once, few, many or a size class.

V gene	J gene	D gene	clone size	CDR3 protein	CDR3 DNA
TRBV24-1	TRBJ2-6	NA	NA	CATSDHTGANVLTF	TGTGCCACCAGTGACCACACTGGGGCCAACGTCCTGACTTTC
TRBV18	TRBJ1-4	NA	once	CASSLGPRGEGEKLFF	TGTGCCAGCTCACTGGGCCCCAGGGGCGAAGGGGAAAAACTGTTTTTT
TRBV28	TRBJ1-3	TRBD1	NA	CASKPGQVVSGNTIYF	TGTGCCAGCAAGCCGGGACAGGTCGTCTCTGGAAACACCATATATTTT
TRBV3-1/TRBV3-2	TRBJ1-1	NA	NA	CASSHTTLNTEAFF	TGTGCCAGCAGCCATACGACACTGAACACTGAAGCTTTCTTT
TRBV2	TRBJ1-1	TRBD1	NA	CASRRQGGSEAFF	TGTGCCAGCAGACGACAGGGAGGTTCTGAAGCTTTCTTT
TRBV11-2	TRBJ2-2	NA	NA	CASTQGRDLNTGELFF	TGTGCCAGCACCCAAGGCCGGGACTTGAACACCGGGGAGCTGTTTTTT
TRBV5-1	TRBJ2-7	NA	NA	CASSLRTLGYEQYF	TGCGCCAGCAGCTTAAGGACACTGGGCTACGAGCAGTACTTC
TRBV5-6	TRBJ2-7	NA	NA	CASSLGQGRVVHEQYF	TGTGCCAGCAGCTTGGGACAGGGGAGGGTCGTCCACGAGCAGTACTTC
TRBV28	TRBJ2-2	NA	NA	CASSFRGRSGELFF	TGTGCCAGCAGTTTTCGGGGGAGGTCGGGGGAGCTGTTTTTT
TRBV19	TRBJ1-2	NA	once	CASSVPDSISYGYTF	TGTGCCAGTAGTGTTCCGGACAGCATCTCCTATGGCTACACCTTC
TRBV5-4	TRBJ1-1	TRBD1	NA	CASSFPGQGGYTEAFF	TGTGCCAGCAGCTTCCCGGGACAGGGGGGCTACACTGAAGCTTTCTTT
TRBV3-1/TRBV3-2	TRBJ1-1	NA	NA	CASSPTGRMNTEAFF	TGTGCCAGCAGCCCGACAGGCAGAATGAACACTGAAGCTTTCTTT
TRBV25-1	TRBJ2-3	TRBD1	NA	CASSEWTGVGDTQYF	TGTGCCAGCAGTGAATGGACAGGGGTGGGAGATACGCAGTATTTT
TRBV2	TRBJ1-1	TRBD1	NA	CASRAGTGGRVTEAFF	TGTGCCAGCAGAGCCGGGACAGGGGGCCGTGTCACTGAAGCTTTCTTT
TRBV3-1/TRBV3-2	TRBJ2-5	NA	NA	CASSQEGSFAAFQETQYF	TGTGCCAGCAGCCAAGAAGGGAGCTTCGCGGCTTTTCAAGAGACCCAGTACTTC
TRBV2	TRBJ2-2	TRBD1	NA	CASGGQGRAGELFF	TGTGCCAGCGGGGGACAGGGAAGAGCCGGGGAGCTGTTTTTT
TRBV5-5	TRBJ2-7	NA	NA	CASSSERRGSTSYEQYF	TGTGCCAGCAGCTCCGAACGGAGGGGCTCTACCTCCTACGAGCAGTACTTC